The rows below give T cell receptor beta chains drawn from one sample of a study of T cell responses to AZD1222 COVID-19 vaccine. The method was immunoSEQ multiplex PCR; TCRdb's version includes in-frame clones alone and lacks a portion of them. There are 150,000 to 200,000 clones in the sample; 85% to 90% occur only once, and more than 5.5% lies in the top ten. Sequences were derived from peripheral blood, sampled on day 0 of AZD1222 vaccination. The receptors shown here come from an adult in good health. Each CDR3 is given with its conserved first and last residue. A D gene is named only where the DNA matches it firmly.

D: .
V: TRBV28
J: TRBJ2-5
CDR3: CASTRQLRETQYF
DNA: TGTGCCAGCACCCGACAGTTGAGAGAGACCCAGTACTTC

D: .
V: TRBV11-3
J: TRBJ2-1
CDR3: CASSLAGQSSYNEQFF
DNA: TGTGCCAGCAGCTTAGCAGGGCAAAGCTCCTACAATGAGCAGTTCTTC

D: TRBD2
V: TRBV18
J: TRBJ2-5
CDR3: CASSPGTSVETQYF
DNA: TGTGCCAGCTCACCTGGGACTAGTGTGGAGACCCAGTACTTC

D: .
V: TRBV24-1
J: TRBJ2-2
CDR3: CATSDWGRANTGELFF
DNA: TGTGCCACCAGTGATTGGGGCAGGGCGAACACCGGGGAGCTGTTTTTT

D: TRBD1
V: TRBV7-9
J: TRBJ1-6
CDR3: CASSLGTGDSPLHF
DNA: TGTGCCAGCAGCTTAGGGACAGGGGATTCACCCCTCCACTTT

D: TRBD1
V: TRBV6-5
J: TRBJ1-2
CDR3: CASRMGQGVIYGYTF
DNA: TGTGCCAGCAGGATGGGACAGGGGGTTATCTATGGCTACACCTTC

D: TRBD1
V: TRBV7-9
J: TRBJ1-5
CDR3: CASSPQGAQPQHF
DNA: TGTGCCAGCAGCCCCCAGGGGGCTCAGCCCCAGCATTTT

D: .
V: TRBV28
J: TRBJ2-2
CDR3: CASTAGPTGELFF
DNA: TGTGCCAGCACGGCAGGCCCTACCGGGGAGCTGTTTTTT

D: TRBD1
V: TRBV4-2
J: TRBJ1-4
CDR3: CASSKNTGTGAFREKLFF
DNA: TGTGCCAGCAGCAAGAATACCGGGACAGGTGCTTTCCGGGAAAAACTGTTTTTT

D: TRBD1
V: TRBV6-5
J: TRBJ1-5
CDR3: CASSRQGSNQPQHF
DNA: TGTGCCAGCAGCCGACAGGGAAGCAATCAGCCCCAGCATTTT

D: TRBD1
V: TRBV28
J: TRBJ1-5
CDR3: CASSSQGAQPQHF
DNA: TGTGCCAGCAGTTCCCAGGGGGCTCAGCCCCAGCATTTT